This T cell receptor (beta chain) was recorded in a study of blood T cell repertoires in COVID-19 (dated by TCRdb to between 2020 and 2021). Broadly, across the study: The collaborator samples originated in the United States, Italy and Spain and spanned the acute and convalescent phases of COVID-19. The material from the prospective study consisted of cDNA or gDNA derived from T cells, B-cell-depleted T cells, or PBMCs. Deeply sampled blood TCRbeta repertoires from subjects exposed to, actively infected with, or recovered from COVID-19 were included in the dataset. The repertoires were released in a freely available public database meant as a resource for research on the immune response to SARS-CoV-2. The samples were drawn from the first 160 participants of the ongoing ImmuneRACE study and from 1,254 subjects provided by 6 global collaborators. A de-identified subject ID, COVID-19 status, age in years and sex were almost always included in the sample metadata. HLA class I and class II types, where available, came from metadata supplied by the sample provider rather than from assay-based typing. The paper as a whole reports these results and caveats: The amount of clinical and demographic metadata varied by source and participant and was provided uncurated.

In the prospective study, participants were about 18 to 95 years old, resided in under 30 geographic areas of the United States, and were enrolled through a virtual design. In the prospective study, participants were assigned to cohorts based on the clinical history participants reported in a screening survey and a study questionnaire. Each participant in the prospective study had whole blood, serum and a nasopharyngeal or oropharyngeal swab collected by mobile phlebotomists. Additional blood draws and questionnaires over a 2-month period could optionally be provided by prospective study participants. Before DNA extraction, prospective study blood samples were shipped either frozen or at room temperature. About this clone: Its binding antigen is unknown. Base-call qualities are not available, and no considerably larger clone is one nucleotide away.

The immunoSEQ Assay, a bias-controlled multiplex PCR, was used to amplify TCRbeta CDR3 regions from genomic DNA. Under the source paper's analysis protocol: Nucleated cell counts per sample were estimated from amplification of reference gene primers within the assay. To quantify the absolute abundance of each unique TCRbeta CDR3 rearrangement, sequence reads were collapsed and filtered. For each sample, productive Simpson clonality was calculated as the square root of Simpson's diversity index across productive rearrangements. In its TCRdb copy, this immuneACCESS table keeps in-frame sequences only and misses some clones. Where compared with another copy, unresolved V genes explain less than half of these, and the others have no known cause. V and J calls and clone size follow that table, whereas D and trimming were derived from the DNA. Recorded for this sample are 200,000 to 250,000 clones; approximately 80% of them occurred a single time. The ten largest clones capture 3.5% to 4.5% of the sample.

The cysteine opens and the phenylalanine closes a CDR3 of 16 amino acids. The retained sequence is limited to the CDR3, 48 bases, with the frame set at the first base. The CDR1 and CDR2 encoded by the germline V gene (reference sequence) are LGHDT and YNNKEL. From V the trimming removes 1 base and from J it removes 8 bases, while the gene matches leave 7 bases of the junction unaccounted for. Material: PBMCs or T cells enriched from blood (not recorded which). The sequence is built from TRBV3-1 (or the pseudogene TRBV3-2) and TRBJ2-1, and 11 junction bases match TRBD2. The sequence was obtained from a man aged 25-40 years with acute COVID-19. The DNA is as follows: TGTGCCAGCAGCCAAGGGGAGCTAGCGGGGGGCCATGAGCAGTTCTTC. Its protein reads: CASSQGELAGGHEQFF.